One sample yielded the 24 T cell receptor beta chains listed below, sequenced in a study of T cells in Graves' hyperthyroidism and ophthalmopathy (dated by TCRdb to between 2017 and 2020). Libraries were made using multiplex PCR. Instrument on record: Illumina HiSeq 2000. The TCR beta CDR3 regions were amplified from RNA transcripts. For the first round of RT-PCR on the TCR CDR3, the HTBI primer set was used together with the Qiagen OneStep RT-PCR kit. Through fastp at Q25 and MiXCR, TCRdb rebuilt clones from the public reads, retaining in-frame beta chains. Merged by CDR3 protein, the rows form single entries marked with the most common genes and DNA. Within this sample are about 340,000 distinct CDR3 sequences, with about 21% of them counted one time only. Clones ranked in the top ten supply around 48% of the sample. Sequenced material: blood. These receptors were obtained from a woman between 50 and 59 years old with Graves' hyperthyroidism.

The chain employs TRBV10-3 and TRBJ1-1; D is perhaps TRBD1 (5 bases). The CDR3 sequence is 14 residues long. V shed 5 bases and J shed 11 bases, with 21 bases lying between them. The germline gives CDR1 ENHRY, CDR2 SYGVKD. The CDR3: CAISPGTQTDEAFF. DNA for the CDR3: TGTGCCATCAGTCCCGGGACCCAGACTGATGAGGCTTTCTTT.

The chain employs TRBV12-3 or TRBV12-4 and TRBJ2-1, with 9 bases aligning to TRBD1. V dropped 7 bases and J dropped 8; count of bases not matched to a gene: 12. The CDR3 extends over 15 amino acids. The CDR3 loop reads CASTQTGTGKHEQFF. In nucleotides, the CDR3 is TGTGCCAGCACCCAGACCGGGACAGGGAAGCATGAGCAGTTCTTC.

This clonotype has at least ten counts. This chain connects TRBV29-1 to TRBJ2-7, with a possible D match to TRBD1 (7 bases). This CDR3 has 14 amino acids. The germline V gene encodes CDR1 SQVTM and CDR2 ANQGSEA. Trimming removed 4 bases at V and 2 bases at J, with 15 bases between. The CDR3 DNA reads TGCAGCGTTGTGAGCCCCAGGGGGGCCTACGAGCAGTACTTC. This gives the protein CSVVSPRGAYEQYF.

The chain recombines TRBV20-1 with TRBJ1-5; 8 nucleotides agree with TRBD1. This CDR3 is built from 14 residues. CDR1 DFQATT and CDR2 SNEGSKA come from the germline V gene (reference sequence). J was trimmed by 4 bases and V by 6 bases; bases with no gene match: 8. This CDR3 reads CSAFPGQENQPQHF. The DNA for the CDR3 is TGCAGTGCCTTCCCGGGACAGGAAAATCAGCCCCAGCATTTT.

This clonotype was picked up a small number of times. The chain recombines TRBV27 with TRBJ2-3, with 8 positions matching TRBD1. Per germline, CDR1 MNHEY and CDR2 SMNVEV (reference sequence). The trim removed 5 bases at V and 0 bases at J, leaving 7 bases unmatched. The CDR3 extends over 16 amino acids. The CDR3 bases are TGTGCCAGCAGTCTACAGGGGGTCACTAGCACAGATACGCAGTATTTT. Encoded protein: CASSLQGVTSTDTQYF.

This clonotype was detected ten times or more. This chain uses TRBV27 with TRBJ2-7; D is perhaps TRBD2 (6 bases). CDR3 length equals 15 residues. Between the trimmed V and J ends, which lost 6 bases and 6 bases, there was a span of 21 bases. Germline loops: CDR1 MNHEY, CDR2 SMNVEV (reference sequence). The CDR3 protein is CASRPDGVGGLEQYF. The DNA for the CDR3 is TGTGCCAGCAGACCCGACGGGGTGGGAGGCCTCGAGCAGTACTTC.

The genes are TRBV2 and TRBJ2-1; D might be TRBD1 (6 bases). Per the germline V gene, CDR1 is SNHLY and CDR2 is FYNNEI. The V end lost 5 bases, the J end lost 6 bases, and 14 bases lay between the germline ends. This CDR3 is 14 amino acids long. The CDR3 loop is CASSPNNRANEQFF. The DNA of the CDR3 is TGTGCCAGCAGTCCTAACAACAGGGCCAATGAGCAGTTCTTC.

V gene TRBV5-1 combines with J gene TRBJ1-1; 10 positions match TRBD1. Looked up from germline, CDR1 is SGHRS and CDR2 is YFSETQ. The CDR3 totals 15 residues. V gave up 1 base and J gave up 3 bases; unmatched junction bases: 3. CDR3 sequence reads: CASSLIGTGDTEAFF. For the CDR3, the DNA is TGCGCCAGCAGCTTGATTGGGACAGGGGACACTGAAGCTTTCTTT.

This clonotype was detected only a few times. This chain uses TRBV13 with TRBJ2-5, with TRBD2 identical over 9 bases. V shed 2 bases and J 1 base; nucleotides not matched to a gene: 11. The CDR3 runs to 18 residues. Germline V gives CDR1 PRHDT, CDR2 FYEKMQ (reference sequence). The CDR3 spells CASSLRAGGTATQETQYF. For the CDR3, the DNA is TGTGCCAGCAGCTTACGAGCGGGGGGTACAGCCACCCAAGAGACCCAGTACTTC.

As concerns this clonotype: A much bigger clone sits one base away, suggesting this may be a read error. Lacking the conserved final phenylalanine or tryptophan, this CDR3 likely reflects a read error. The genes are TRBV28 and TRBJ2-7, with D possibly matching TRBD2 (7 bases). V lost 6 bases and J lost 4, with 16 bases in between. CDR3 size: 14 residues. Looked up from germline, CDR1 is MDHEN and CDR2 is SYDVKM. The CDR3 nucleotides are TGTGCCAGCAGCCTTCTGGGGGGGCCTTACGAGCAGTACCCC. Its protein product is CASSLLGGPYEQYP.

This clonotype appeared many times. The DNA of the CDR3 is TGTGCCAGCAGTTTATCAGGGACAGGGGGAAACACCATATATTTT. Translated: CASSLSGTGGNTIYF. The J gene is TRBJ1-3, the V gene TRBV28; TRBD1 agrees at 9 bases. There are 15 residues in the CDR3. CDR1 MDHEN and CDR2 SYDVKM come from the germline V gene. V trimming: 1 base; J trimming: 4 bases; junction bases outside the gene matches: 2. Looking up the rest from reference TRBV28 and TRBJ1-3 gives the full variable domain: DVKVTQSSRYLVKRTGEKVFLECVQDMDHENMFWYRQDPGLGLRLIYFSYDVKMKEKGDIPEGYSVSREKKERFSLILESASTNQTSMYLCASSLSGTGGNTIYFGEGSWLTVV.

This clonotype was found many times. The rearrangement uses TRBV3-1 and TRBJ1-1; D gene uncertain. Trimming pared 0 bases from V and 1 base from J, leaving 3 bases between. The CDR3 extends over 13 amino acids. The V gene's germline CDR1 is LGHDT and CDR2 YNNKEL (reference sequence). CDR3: CASSQEANTEAFF. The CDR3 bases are TGTGCCAGCAGCCAAGAAGCGAACACTGAAGCTTTCTTT.

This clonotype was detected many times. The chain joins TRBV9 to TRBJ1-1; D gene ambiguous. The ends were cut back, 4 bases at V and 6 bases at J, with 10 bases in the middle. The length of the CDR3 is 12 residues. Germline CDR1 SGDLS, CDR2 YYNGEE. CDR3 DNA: TGTGCCAGCAGCCCCGACCTGGCTGAAGCTTTCTTT. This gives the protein CASSPDLAEAFF.

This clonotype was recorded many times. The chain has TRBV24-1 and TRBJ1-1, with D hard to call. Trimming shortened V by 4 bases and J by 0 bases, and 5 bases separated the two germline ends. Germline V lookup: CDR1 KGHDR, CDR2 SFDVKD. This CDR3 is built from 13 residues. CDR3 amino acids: CATSDMLNTEAFF. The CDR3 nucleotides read TGTGCCACCAGTGACATGTTGAACACTGAAGCTTTCTTT.

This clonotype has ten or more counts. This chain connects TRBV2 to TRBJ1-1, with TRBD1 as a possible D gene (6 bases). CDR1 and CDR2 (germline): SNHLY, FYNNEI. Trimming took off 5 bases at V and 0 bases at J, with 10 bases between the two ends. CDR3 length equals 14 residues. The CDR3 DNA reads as TGTGCCAGCAGTAAGGACAGAATGAACACTGAAGCTTTCTTT. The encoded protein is CASSKDRMNTEAFF. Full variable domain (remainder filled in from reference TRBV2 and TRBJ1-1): EPEVTQTPSHQVTQMGQEVILRCVPISNHLYFYWYRQILGQKVEFLVSFYNNEISEKSEIFDDQFSVERPDGSNFTLKIRSTKLEDSAMYFCASSKDRMNTEAFFGQGTRLTVV.

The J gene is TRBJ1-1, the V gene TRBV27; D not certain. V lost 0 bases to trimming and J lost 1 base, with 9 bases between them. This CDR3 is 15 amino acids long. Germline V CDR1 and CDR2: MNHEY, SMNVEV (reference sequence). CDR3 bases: TGTGCCAGCAGTTTATCAGCGTTGGGGAACACTGAAGCTTTCTTT. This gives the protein CASSLSALGNTEAFF.

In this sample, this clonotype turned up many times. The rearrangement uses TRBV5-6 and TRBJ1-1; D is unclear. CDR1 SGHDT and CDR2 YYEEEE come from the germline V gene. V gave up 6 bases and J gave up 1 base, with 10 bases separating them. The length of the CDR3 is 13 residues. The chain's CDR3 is CASIVAGNTEAFF. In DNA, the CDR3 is TGTGCCAGCATCGTTGCAGGGAACACTGAAGCTTTCTTT.

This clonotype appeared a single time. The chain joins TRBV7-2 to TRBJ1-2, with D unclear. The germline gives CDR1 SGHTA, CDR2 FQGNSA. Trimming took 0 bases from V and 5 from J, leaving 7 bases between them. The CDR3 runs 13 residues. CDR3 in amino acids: CASSLARTYGYTF. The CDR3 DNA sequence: TGTGCCAGCAGCTTAGCCCGGACTTATGGCTACACCTTC.

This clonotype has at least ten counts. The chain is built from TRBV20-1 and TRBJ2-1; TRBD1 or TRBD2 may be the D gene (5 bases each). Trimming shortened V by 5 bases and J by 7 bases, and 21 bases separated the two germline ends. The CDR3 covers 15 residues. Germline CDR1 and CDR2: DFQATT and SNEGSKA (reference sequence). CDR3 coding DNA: TGCAGTGCTGGCCGAGGGGAGCATGTTCGTAATGAGCAGTTCTTC. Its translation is CSAGRGEHVRNEQFF.

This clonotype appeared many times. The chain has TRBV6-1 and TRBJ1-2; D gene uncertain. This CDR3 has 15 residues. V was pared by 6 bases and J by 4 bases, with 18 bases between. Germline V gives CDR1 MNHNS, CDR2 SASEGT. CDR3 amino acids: CASSGGTNPPYGYTF. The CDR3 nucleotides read TGTGCCAGCAGCGGCGGAACAAACCCCCCCTATGGCTACACCTTC.

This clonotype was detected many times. The CDR3 coding sequence is TGTGCCAGCCGACCGGACAGGGTCGGTAATTCACCCCTCCACTTT. It codes for CASRPDRVGNSPLHF. The chain couples TRBV27 to TRBJ1-6, with 8 bases matching TRBD1. The CDR3 is made up of 15 amino acids. V shed 8 bases, J shed 6 bases, and the junction held 9 bases outside the gene matches. Germline lookup yields CDR1 MNHEY and CDR2 SMNVEV (reference sequence).

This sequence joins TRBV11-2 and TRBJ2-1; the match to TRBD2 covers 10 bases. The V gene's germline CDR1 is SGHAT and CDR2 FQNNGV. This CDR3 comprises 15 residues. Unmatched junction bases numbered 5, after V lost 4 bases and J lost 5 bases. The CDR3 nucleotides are TGTGCCAGCAGCTACGGACTAGCGGTTAACAATGAGCAGTTCTTC. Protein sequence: CASSYGLAVNNEQFF.

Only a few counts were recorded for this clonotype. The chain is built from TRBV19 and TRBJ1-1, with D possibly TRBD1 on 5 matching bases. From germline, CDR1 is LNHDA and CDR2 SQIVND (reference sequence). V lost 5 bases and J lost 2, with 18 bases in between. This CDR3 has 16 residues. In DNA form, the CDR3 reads TGTGCCAGTAGTCCCCTTCGAGGGGCAACCAACACTGAAGCTTTCTTT. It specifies CASSPLRGATNTEAFF.

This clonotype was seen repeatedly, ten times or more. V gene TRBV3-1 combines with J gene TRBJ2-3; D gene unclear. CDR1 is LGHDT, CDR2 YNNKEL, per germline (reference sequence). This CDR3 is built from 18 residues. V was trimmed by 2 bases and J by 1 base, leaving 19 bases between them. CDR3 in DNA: TGTGCCAGCAGCCAAAGACCTAAACCTCGCCCTGGCACAGATACGCAGTATTTT. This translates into CASSQRPKPRPGTDTQYF.